Detailed here is one TCR beta chain. The antigen remains unidentified. Germline-derived CDR1 and CDR2 are MNHNY and SVGAGI (reference sequence). The CDR3 totals 12 residues. The data originate from a study of CXCR3-negative and CXCR3-positive naive CD8 T cells. The wider study: Some 150 million TRB reads were obtained in total, which works out to about 1.5 +/- 0.3 million per library. Notes on the study in general: Naive subsets did not differ in surface CD5, and TRB CDR3 properties served to infer TCR strength.

Naive cells were sorted as CD45RO-, CCR7+, CD27+ and CD95-. cDNA libraries for TRB were generated by 5' RACE incorporating UMI labels. No DNA is given; TCRdb re-called the 5' RACE reads and lists each CDR3 protein once. The specimen's table records approximately 58,000 distinct CDR3 sequences. The rearrangement joins TRBV6-6 to TRBJ1-1; the D gene TCRdb calls, TRBD1, cannot be checked with no DNA. Sequencing was carried out using naive CXCR3- CD8+ T cells from blood. Subset: CD45RO-CCR7+CD27+CD95- naive CD8+ T cells lacking CXCR3 (TNR3-). The clonotype was recovered from a human donor in good health. Some clones in this sample may be carry-over from other donors' samples. CDR3 amino acids: CASGRGNTEAFF.